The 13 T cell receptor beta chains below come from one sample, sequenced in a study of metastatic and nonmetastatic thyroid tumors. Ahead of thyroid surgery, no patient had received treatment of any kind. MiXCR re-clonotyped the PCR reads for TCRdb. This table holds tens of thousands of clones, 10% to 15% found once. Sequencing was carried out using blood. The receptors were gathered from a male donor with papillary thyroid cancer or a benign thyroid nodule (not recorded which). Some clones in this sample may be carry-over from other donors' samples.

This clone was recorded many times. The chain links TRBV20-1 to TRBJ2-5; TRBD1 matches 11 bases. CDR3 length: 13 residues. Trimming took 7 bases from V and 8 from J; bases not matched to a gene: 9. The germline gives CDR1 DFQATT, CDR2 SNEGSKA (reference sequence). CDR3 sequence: CSVPDRGLGTQYF. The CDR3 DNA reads TGCAGTGTCCCGGACAGGGGGCTCGGAACCCAGTACTTC.

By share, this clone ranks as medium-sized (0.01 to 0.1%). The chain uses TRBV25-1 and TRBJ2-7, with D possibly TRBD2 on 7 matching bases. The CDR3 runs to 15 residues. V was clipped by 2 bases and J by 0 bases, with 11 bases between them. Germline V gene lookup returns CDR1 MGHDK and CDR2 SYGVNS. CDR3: CASSEGGAPSYEQYF. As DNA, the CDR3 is TGTGCCAGCAGTGAAGGGGGGGCTCCCTCCTACGAGCAGTACTTC.

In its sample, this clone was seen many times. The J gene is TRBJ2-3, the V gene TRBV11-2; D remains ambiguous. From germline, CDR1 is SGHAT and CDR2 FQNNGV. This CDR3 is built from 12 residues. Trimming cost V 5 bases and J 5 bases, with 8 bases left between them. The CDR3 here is CASSLQIDTQYF. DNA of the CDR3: TGTGCCAGCAGCCTCCAGATAGATACGCAGTATTTT.

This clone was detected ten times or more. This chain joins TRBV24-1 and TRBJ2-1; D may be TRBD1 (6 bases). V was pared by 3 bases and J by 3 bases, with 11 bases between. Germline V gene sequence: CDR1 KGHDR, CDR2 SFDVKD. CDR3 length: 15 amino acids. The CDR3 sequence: CATSDDLDSYNEQFF. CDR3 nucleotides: TGTGCCACCAGTGATGACCTGGACAGCTACAATGAGCAGTTCTTC.

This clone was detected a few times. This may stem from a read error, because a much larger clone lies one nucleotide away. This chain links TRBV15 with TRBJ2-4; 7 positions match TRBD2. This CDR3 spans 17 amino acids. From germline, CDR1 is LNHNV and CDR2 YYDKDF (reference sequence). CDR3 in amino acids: CATSGKRAGVTKNIRYF. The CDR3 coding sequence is TGTGCCACCAGCGGGAAGCGGGCGGGGGTTACCAAAAACATTCGGTACTTC.

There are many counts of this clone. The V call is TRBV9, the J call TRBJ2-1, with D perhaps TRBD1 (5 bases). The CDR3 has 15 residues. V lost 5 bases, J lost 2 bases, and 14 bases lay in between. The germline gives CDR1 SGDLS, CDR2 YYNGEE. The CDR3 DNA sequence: TGTGCCAGCAGTGTCGACAGTCCGACCTACAATGAGCAGTTCTTC. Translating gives CASSVDSPTYNEQFF.

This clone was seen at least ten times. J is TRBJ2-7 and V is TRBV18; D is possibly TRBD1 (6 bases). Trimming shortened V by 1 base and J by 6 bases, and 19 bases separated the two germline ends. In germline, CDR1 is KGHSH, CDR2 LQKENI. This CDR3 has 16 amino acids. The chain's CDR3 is CASSPRIGQGKGEQYF. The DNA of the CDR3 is TGTGCCAGCTCACCACGAATAGGGCAGGGGAAGGGCGAGCAGTACTTC.

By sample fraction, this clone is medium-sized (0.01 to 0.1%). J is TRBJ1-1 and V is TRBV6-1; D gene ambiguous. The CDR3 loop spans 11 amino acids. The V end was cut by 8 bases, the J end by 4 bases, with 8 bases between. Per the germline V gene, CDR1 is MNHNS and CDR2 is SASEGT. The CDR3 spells CASGRGTEAFF. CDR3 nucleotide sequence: TGTGCCAGCGGACGGGGCACTGAAGCTTTCTTT.

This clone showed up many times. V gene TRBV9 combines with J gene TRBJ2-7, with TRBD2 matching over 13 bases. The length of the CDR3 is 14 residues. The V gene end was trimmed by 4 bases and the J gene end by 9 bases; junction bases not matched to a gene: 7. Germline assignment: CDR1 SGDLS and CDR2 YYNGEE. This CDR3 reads CASSTAGTSGAQYF. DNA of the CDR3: TGTGCCAGCAGCACCGCCGGGACTAGCGGGGCGCAGTACTTC.

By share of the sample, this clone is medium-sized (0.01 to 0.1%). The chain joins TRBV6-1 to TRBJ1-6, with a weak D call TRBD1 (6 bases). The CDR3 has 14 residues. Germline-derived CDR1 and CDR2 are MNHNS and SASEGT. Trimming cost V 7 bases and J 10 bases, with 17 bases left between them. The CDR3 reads CASTWGGARSPLHF. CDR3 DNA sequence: TGTGCCAGCACCTGGGGGGGGGCGCGCTCACCCCTCCACTTT.

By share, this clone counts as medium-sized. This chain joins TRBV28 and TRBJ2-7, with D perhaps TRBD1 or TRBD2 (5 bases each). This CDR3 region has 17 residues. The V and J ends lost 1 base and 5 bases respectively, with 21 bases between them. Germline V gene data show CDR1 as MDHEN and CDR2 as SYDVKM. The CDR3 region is CASSLYLLRTPGHEQYF. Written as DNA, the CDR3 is TGTGCCAGCAGTTTATACCTACTCCGGACCCCGGGGCACGAGCAGTACTTC.

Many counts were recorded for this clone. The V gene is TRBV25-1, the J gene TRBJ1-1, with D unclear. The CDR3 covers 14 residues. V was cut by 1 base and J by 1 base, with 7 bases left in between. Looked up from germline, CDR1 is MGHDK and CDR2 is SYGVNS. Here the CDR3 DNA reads TGTGCCAGCAGTGAATCCCGGGGGAACACTGAAGCTTTCTTT. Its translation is CASSESRGNTEAFF.

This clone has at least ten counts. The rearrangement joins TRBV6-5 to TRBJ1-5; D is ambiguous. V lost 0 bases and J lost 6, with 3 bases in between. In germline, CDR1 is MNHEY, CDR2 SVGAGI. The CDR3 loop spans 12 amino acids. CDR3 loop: CASSYSSQPQHF. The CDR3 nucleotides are TGTGCCAGCAGTTACTCTAGTCAGCCCCAGCATTTT.